Detailed here is one T cell receptor (beta chain). This entry is derived from a study of shared clonotypes between healthy human individuals. Sequencing used immunoSEQ multiplex PCR; TCRdb keeps in-frame clones, though not all of them. The sample carries 2 million to 3 million clones, 90% to 95% recorded once. With 7 bases removed from V and 5 bases from J, the gap between germline ends came to 17 bases. The CDR3 sequence is 15 residues long. Germline V gene data show CDR1 as SNHLY and CDR2 as FYNNEI. This chain uses TRBV2 with TRBJ2-2, with D perhaps assigned TRBD1 or TRBD2 (6 bases each). Sequencing was performed on naive CD4+ T cells from PBMCs. Subset reported: CD45RA+ positively selected. This TCR was sampled from a man aged 18 to 29 in good health. Some clones in this sample may be carry-over from other donors' samples. This CDR3 is CASTAGQGRTGELFF. CDR3 coding DNA: TGTGCCAGCACCGCCGGGCAGGGGAGGACCGGGGAGCTGTTTTTT.